Below are 29 T cell receptor beta chains sequenced from a single sample in a study of T cells in tumors after PD-1 blockade. Method: immunoSEQ multiplex PCR; TCRdb's copy keeps in-frame clones and lacks some. The table lists under 75,000 clones, less than 85% of them singletons. The sample in question was PBMCs, obtained after anti-PD-1 treatment. The receptors here all came from a human donor with basal cell carcinoma.

The chain is built from TRBV6-1 and TRBJ1-2; 7 positions match TRBD1. J lost 7 bases, V lost 1 base, and 12 bases had no gene match. The CDR3 spans 16 residues. Germline V CDR1 and CDR2: MNHNS, SASEGT. The CDR3 region has the DNA TGTGCCAGCAGTGAAGTTTTGGGAGATCACAGGGGTGGCTACACCTTC. Protein: CASSEVLGDHRGGYTF.

This clone was observed a few times. The chain employs TRBV25-1 and TRBJ1-2; D remains unclear. The CDR3 consists of 12 residues. Germline-derived CDR1 and CDR2 are MGHDK and SYGVNS. Trimming stripped 3 bases from V and 2 bases from J, with 4 bases between. CDR3 in amino acids: CASSEDNYGYTF. CDR3 nucleotide sequence: TGTGCCAGCAGTGAGGACAACTATGGCTACACCTTC.

This clone appeared a few times. The rearrangement uses TRBV6-2 or TRBV6-3 and TRBJ2-6; TRBD1 matches 10 bases. Germline V gives CDR1 MNHEY, CDR2 SVGEGT. Unmatched junction bases numbered 0, after V lost 5 bases and J lost 2 bases. The CDR3 runs 15 residues. CDR3 sequence (DNA): TGTGCCAGCAGTGACAGGGGGCCTGGGGCCAACGTCCTGACTTTC. Amino acid sequence: CASSDRGPGANVLTF.

This clone has a single count. The chain joins TRBV10-1 to TRBJ1-5; the D is unclear. The CDR3 has 13 amino acids. The germline CDR1 and CDR2 sequences are WNHNN and SYGVQD (reference sequence). V lost 6 bases and J lost 7, with 13 bases in between. CDR3 loop: CASSSAFGQPQHF. CDR3 sequence (DNA): TGCGCCAGCAGCTCCGCTTTTGGCCAGCCCCAGCATTTT.

This chain joins TRBV13 and TRBJ2-1; D may correspond to TRBD1 or TRBD2 (7 bases each). V lost 5 bases and J 4 bases, leaving 12 bases between the germline ends. This CDR3 spans 14 amino acids. Germline V CDR1 and CDR2: PRHDT, FYEKMQ (reference sequence). CDR3 in amino acids: CASSPQGGYNEQFF. As DNA, the CDR3 is TGTGCCAGCAGCCCCCAGGGGGGGTACAATGAGCAGTTCTTC.

Only one count was recorded for this clone. The J gene is TRBJ2-7, the V gene TRBV19; 7 nucleotides agree with TRBD1. Germline assignment: CDR1 LNHDA and CDR2 SQIVND (reference sequence). The CDR3 loop spans 15 amino acids. V lost 5 bases, J lost 6 bases, and 13 bases stayed unmatched. In nucleotides, the CDR3 is TGTGCCAGTAGTGAACCTCAAAGACAGGGCGGCGAGCAGTACTTC. This gives the protein CASSEPQRQGGEQYF.

This clone appeared a single time. The chain combines TRBV7-2 with TRBJ1-3; 7 bases line up with TRBD1. Trimming cost V 7 bases and J 0 bases; bases outside gene matches: 6. The germline V gene encodes CDR1 SGHTA and CDR2 FQGNSA. This CDR3 contains 15 residues. CDR3 sequence (DNA): TGTGCCAGCACCCCGGACAGGAGCTCTGGAAACACCATATATTTT. Its translation: CASTPDRSSGNTIYF.

The chain recombines TRBV9 with TRBJ2-1; possibly TRBD2 for D (5 bases). Germline CDR1 and CDR2: SGDLS and YYNGEE. This CDR3 comprises 15 residues. Trimming cost V 6 bases and J 3 bases, with 16 bases left between them. The CDR3 DNA reads TGTGCCAGCACCCTCGGAATAGCGTTCTACAATGAGCAGTTCTTC. Residues: CASTLGIAFYNEQFF.

The J gene is TRBJ2-1, the V gene TRBV2, with D perhaps TRBD2 (6 bases). The germline V and J ends were trimmed by 2 bases and 4 bases, with 9 bases remaining between them. The CDR3 is made up of 14 amino acids. In germline, CDR1 is SNHLY, CDR2 FYNNEI. The CDR3 bases are TGTGCCAGCAGTGAACTAGCGCTGTACAATGAGCAGTTCTTC. It is translated as CASSELALYNEQFF.

This chain links TRBV6-5 with TRBJ1-1; TRBD1 aligns across 7 bases. This CDR3 has 14 amino acids. Trimming took 6 bases from V and 7 from J; bases not matched to a gene: 11. Germline loops: CDR1 MNHEY, CDR2 SVGAGI. This CDR3 reads CASSRDRKIDEAFF. As DNA, the CDR3 is TGTGCCAGCAGCCGGGACAGAAAGATCGATGAAGCTTTCTTT.

This rearrangement joins TRBV15 to TRBJ1-1; D gene uncertain. The CDR3 consists of 14 residues. The ends were cut back, 2 bases at V and 1 base at J, with 8 bases in the middle. Germline values: CDR1 LNHNV, CDR2 YYDKDF (reference sequence). The CDR3 nucleotides read TGTGCCACCAGCAGAACTTTGGGGAACACTGAAGCTTTCTTT. This codes for CATSRTLGNTEAFF.

V gene TRBV6-5 combines with J gene TRBJ1-1; TRBD1 is a possible D gene (5 bases). The CDR3 runs 16 residues. V lost 2 bases to trimming and J lost 3 bases, with 16 bases between them. From germline, CDR1 is MNHEY and CDR2 SVGAGI. CDR3 sequence (DNA): TGTGCCAGCAGTTACACAGTAGGGGCCGGTTACACTGAAGCTTTCTTT. Protein product: CASSYTVGAGYTEAFF.

The gene calls are TRBV4-1 and TRBJ1-1; D is undetermined. CDR1 MGHRA and CDR2 YSYEKL come from the germline V gene. The length of the CDR3 is 14 residues. Trimming removed 8 bases from V and 1 base from J, with 14 bases in between. This CDR3 reads CASRPSWANTEAFF. CDR3 sequence (DNA): TGCGCCAGCCGCCCGTCTTGGGCGAACACTGAAGCTTTCTTT.

This clone appeared many times. The chain joins TRBV5-1 to TRBJ1-1; D gene uncertain. Trimming took off 6 bases at V and 2 bases at J, with 14 bases between the two ends. The CDR3 is 14 residues long. Looked up from germline, CDR1 is SGHRS and CDR2 is YFSETQ. The CDR3 spells CASNPGLLNTEAFF. The CDR3, as DNA: TGCGCCAGCAACCCCGGACTGCTAAACACTGAAGCTTTCTTT.

CDR3: CAWTGLRGPGTEAFF. The CDR3, as DNA: TGTGCCTGGACCGGATTGAGGGGGCCTGGCACTGAAGCTTTCTTT. The V gene is TRBV30, the J gene TRBJ1-1, with 7 bases identical to TRBD1. After removal of 4 bases from V and 4 bases from J, the junction contained 12 bases not matched to a gene. The CDR3 has 15 residues. Germline CDR1 and CDR2: GTSNPN and SVGIG (reference sequence).

The rearrangement links TRBV30 to TRBJ1-6; tentative D call: TRBD1 (6 bases). This CDR3 contains 13 residues. V was cut by 4 bases and J by 3 bases, with 7 bases left in between. CDR1 and CDR2 from the germline V gene are GTSNPN and SVGIG (reference sequence). The CDR3 DNA reads as TGTGCCTGGACGACAGGCTATAATTCACCCCTCCACTTT. Amino acid sequence: CAWTTGYNSPLHF.

This clone was detected only once. This CDR3 reads CASSYYPGPGNTIYF. CDR3 nucleotide sequence: TGTGCCAGCAGTTACTACCCAGGGCCAGGAAACACCATATATTTT. The chain recombines TRBV2 with TRBJ1-3; TRBD1 might be the D (5 bases). Germline loops: CDR1 SNHLY, CDR2 FYNNEI. Trimming left V 5 bases short and J 4 bases short, with 15 bases between. The CDR3 is made up of 15 amino acids. The full variable domain, with the rest looked up from reference TRBV2 and TRBJ1-3, is EPEVTQTPSHQVTQMGQEVILRCVPISNHLYFYWYRQILGQKVEFLVSFYNNEISEKSEIFDDQFSVERPDGSNFTLKIRSTKLEDSAMYFCASSYYPGPGNTIYFGEGSWLTVV.

V is TRBV6-5 and J is TRBJ2-7; 7 nucleotides align to TRBD1. Germline loops: CDR1 MNHEY, CDR2 SVGAGI. There are 14 residues in the CDR3. Trimming took 6 bases from V and 2 from J; bases not matched to a gene: 7. The CDR3 spells CASRSSGGTYEQYF. CDR3 in DNA: TGTGCCAGCAGAAGTTCAGGGGGAACCTACGAGCAGTACTTC.

The chain couples TRBV6-5 to TRBJ1-6, with D perhaps matching TRBD1 (6 bases). The CDR3 is 16 amino acids. V lost 6 bases to trimming and J lost 0 bases, with 12 bases between them. Germline CDR1 is MNHEY and CDR2 is SVGAGI. This CDR3 reads CASRYGQSSYNSPLHF. The DNA for the CDR3 is TGTGCCAGCAGATACGGACAGAGCTCCTATAATTCACCCCTCCACTTT.

The V gene is TRBV6-4, the J gene TRBJ2-1, with D perhaps TRBD1 (9 bases). The CDR3 is 20 amino acids. From germline, CDR1 is MRHNA and CDR2 SNTAGT. Trimming removed 0 bases at V and 4 bases at J, with 25 bases between. As DNA, the CDR3 is TGTGCCAGCAGTGACTCTTTTGGACAGGGGACTAGTAAAGAGTACAATGAGCAGTTCTTC. This translates into CASSDSFGQGTSKEYNEQFF.

This clone was observed a few times. The gene calls are TRBV4-1 and TRBJ1-1, with unresolved D. V was trimmed by 1 base and J by 0 bases, leaving 9 bases between them. The germline CDR1 and CDR2 sequences are MGHRA and YSYEKL. The CDR3 runs 15 residues. The CDR3 is CASSQATEMNTEAFF. The CDR3 DNA reads TGCGCCAGCAGCCAAGCGACGGAAATGAACACTGAAGCTTTCTTT.

The chain carries TRBV3-1 (or the pseudogene TRBV3-2) and TRBJ1-1, with D possibly matching TRBD1 (5 bases). V was trimmed by 4 bases and J by 5 bases, leaving 14 bases between them. Looked up from germline, CDR1 is LGHDT and CDR2 is YNNKEL (reference sequence). The CDR3 has 14 amino acids. DNA for the CDR3: TGTGCCAGCAGCCTCCGGGACTCTGGGACTGAAGCTTTCTTT. Protein sequence: CASSLRDSGTEAFF.

The chain is built from TRBV3-1 (or the pseudogene TRBV3-2) and TRBJ2-5; TRBD1 is a possible D gene (5 bases). The germline V and J ends were trimmed by 2 bases and 7 bases, with 11 bases remaining between them. Germline V CDR1 and CDR2: LGHDT, YNNKEL (reference sequence). The CDR3 totals 13 residues. CDR3: CASSQLGAGTQYF. CDR3 DNA sequence: TGTGCCAGCAGCCAACTAGGGGCAGGGACCCAGTACTTC.

The chain joins TRBV6-6 to TRBJ2-7; D possibly corresponds to TRBD1 (6 bases). Germline loops: CDR1 MNHNY, CDR2 SVGAGI (reference sequence). CDR3 length: 15 amino acids. Trimming shortened V by 0 bases and J by 2 bases, and 11 bases separated the two germline ends. The CDR3 sequence is CASSYSADRPYEQYF. The CDR3 DNA reads as TGTGCCAGCAGTTACTCTGCCGACAGGCCCTACGAGCAGTACTTC.

The V and J genes are TRBV11-3 and TRBJ2-1; TRBD1 agrees at 7 bases. V trimming: 5 bases; J trimming: 2 bases; junction bases outside the gene matches: 6. Germline V gene data show CDR1 as SGHNT and CDR2 as YENEEA. This CDR3 spans 15 amino acids. Here the CDR3 reads CASSLTGAAYNEQFF. Written as DNA, the CDR3 is TGTGCCAGCAGCCTCACAGGGGCTGCCTACAATGAGCAGTTCTTC. Using reference TRBV11-3 and TRBJ2-1 for the parts outside the CDR3, the full variable domain is EAGVVQSPRYKIIEKKQPVAFWCNPISGHNTLYWYLQNLGQGPELLIRYENEEAVDDSQLPKDRFSAERLKGVDSTLKIQPAELGDSAVYLCASSLTGAAYNEQFFGPGTRLTVL.

Here the CDR3 DNA reads TGTGCCAGCAGTCCATTGAACTCGGGGGGCTATGGCTACACCTTC. This encodes CASSPLNSGGYGYTF. The chain combines TRBV27 with TRBJ1-2; weak D call: TRBD1 (5 bases). Germline loops: CDR1 MNHEY, CDR2 SMNVEV (reference sequence). V was cut by 5 bases and J by 4 bases, with 17 bases left in between. The CDR3 sequence is 15 residues long.

This clone is medium-sized (0.01 to 0.1%). V gene TRBV6-1 combines with J gene TRBJ2-2; tentative D call: TRBD2 (5 bases). Germline V gives CDR1 MNHNS, CDR2 SASEGT. This CDR3 is built from 15 residues. The V gene lost 1 base and the J gene lost 7 bases, with 13 bases spanning the gap. The CDR3 DNA sequence: TGTGCCAGCAGTGAAGTAATAGCGTCGGGCGGGGAGCTGTTTTTT. It encodes CASSEVIASGGELFF.

J is TRBJ1-4 and V is TRBV3-1 (or the pseudogene TRBV3-2); D gene uncertain. This CDR3 is built from 15 residues. Trimming shortened V by 0 bases and J by 4 bases, and 9 bases separated the two germline ends. The germline V gene has CDR1 LGHDT and CDR2 YNNKEL (reference sequence). CDR3 sequence reads: CASSQDRGDNEKLFF. Written as DNA, the CDR3 is TGTGCCAGCAGCCAAGATCGTGGGGATAATGAAAAACTGTTTTTT.

In its sample, this clone was seen once. In DNA, the CDR3 is TGTGCCAGCAGGCCGCTGAGGGGGTTTGACCTAGTGGGGGAGCTGTTTTTT. Protein sequence: CASRPLRGFDLVGELFF. The chain links TRBV28 to TRBJ2-2; TRBD1 is a possible D gene (6 bases). The CDR3 length is 17 residues. Trimming removed 6 bases from V and 8 bases from J, with 25 bases in between. CDR1 MDHEN and CDR2 SYDVKM come from the germline V gene.